This T cell receptor (beta chain) was profiled in a study of blood T cell repertoires in COVID-19. In the study overall: From the United States, Italy and Spain came samples of acute and convalescent COVID-19. T cells, B-cell-depleted T cells, or PBMCs provided the cDNA or gDNA that served as material.

V shed 3 bases and J shed 3 bases, with 14 bases lying between them. Per germline, CDR1 MGHDK and CDR2 SYGVNS. The CDR3 is 16 amino acids. Authors' methods: Estimates of nucleated cell counts were drawn from the amplification of reference gene primers. Assay: immunoSEQ multiplex PCR; the TCRdb copy retains only in-frame clones and omits some. V, J and clone size reflect that table, while D and trimming were determined from the DNA. The table lists 25,000 to 30,000 clones, around 80% of them singletons. V and J are TRBV25-1 and TRBJ1-4; possible D gene TRBD1, 6 bases. The sequencing input was peripheral blood. This TCR derives from a woman aged 70-85 years with acute or convalescent COVID-19. In nucleotides, the CDR3 is TGTGCCAGCAGTGACGTGTCACGGACAGCTAATGAAAAACTGTTTTTT. The encoded protein is CASSDVSRTANEKLFF.